Reported below is one T cell receptor beta chain. What it binds is unknown. In generating TCR beta cDNA, 5'RACE template switching with UMIs was used. TCRdb reprocessed the 5' RACE reads and stores each CDR3 protein as one record, lacking DNA. The listing contains about 460,000 distinct CDR3 sequences. This sample was taken from a study of T cells expressing NK-cell markers. Study-wide background: From sorted CD3+CD56+NKG2C+, CD3+CD56+NKG2C- and CD3+CD56-NKG2C+ T cells came the TCR beta repertoires. Seven of the eight sequenced donors were classified as HCMV-seropositive, and one was classified as seronegative. Study-level findings and limits: Roughly six donors showed dominant NKG2C+ clonotypes comprising about 1.0-7.5% of their CD8+ T cells.

Germline CDR1 reads SGHTA; CDR2 reads FQGNSA. This CDR3 has 14 amino acids. The clonotype was recovered from a woman aged 50 to 60 in good health. V is TRBV7-2 and J is TRBJ1-2; TCRdb lists TRBD1, though no DNA is available to test this call. The sequenced sample consisted of blood T cells: a sorted CD56 or NKG2C T cell subset, CD4+ or CD8+ T cells, or bulk PBMC T cells (not recorded which). The CDR3 reads CASSTSTGNYGYTF.